This TCR beta chain was sequenced during a study of T cell responses to AZD1222 COVID-19 vaccine. General study points: Close to half of spike-specific TCRs reportedly recognize unmutated variant regions. White British ancestry dominated among donors, who included more females, and clonal diversity was possibly underestimated. Only a handful of AZD1222 recipients were seropositive at baseline.

TCRdb's table, derived via immunoSEQ multiplex PCR, lists solely in-frame clones and lacks some. The table includes 90,000 to 150,000 clones, 85% to 90% detected once. As concerns this clone: As yet, its antigen is unknown.

This CDR3 is built from 15 residues. Germline lookup yields CDR1 KGHSH and CDR2 LQKENI. Trimming at V came to 3 bases and at J to 4 bases, leaving 6 bases not matched to a gene. The chain employs TRBV18 and TRBJ1-2, with 9 bases lining up with TRBD1. The starting material was peripheral blood, obtained 28 days after the second AZD1222 dose. The clonotype originates from an adult who received the AZD1222 COVID-19 vaccine. The CDR3 bases are TGTGCCAGCTCACCGACGGGACAGGGAACCTATGGCTACACCTTC. Translating it yields CASSPTGQGTYGYTF. Drawing the rest from reference TRBV18 and TRBJ1-2, the complete variable domain is NAGVMQNPRHLVRRRGQEARLRCSPMKGHSHVYWYRQLPEEGLKFMVYLQKENIIDESGMPKERFSAEFPKEGPSILRIQQVVRGDSAAYFCASSPTGQGTYGYTFGSGTRLTVV.